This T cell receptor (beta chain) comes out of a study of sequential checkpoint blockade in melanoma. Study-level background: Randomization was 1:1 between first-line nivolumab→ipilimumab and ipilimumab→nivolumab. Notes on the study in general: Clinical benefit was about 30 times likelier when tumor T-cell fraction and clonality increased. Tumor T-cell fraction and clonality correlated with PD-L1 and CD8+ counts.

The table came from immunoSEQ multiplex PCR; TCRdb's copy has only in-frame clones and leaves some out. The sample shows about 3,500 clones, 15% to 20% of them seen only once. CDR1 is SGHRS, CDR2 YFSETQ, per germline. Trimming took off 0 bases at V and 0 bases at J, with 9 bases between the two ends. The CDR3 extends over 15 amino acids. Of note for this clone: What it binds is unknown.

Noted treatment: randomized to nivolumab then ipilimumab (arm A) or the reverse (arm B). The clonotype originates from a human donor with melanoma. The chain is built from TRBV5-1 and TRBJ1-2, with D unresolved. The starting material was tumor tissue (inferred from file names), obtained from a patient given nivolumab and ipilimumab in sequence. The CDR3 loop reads CASSLEARANYGYTF. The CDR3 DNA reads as TGCGCCAGCAGCTTGGAGGCTCGAGCTAACTATGGCTACACCTTC.